This TCR beta chain was recovered during a study of T cells in localized non-small cell lung cancer. Sequenced by immunoSEQ multiplex PCR; TCRdb stores in-frame clones only, minus some. The table includes roughly 27,000 clones, 92% detected once. Study-wide points: For the top 100 tumor clones, a median roughly 55 also appeared in adjacent lung. As only one tumor region underwent sequencing, heterogeneity remains possible. There was an association of higher blood T cell density with longer overall survival. Uninvolved adjacent lung showed the highest T cell clonality, exceeding tumor.

The CDR3 has 15 residues. From germline, CDR1 is MNHEY and CDR2 SMNVEV (reference sequence). V gave up 4 bases and J gave up 2 bases, with 14 bases separating them. Turning to this clone: What it binds is not known.

This receptor was taken from a woman aged 35 to 70 with stage III lung adenocarcinoma. The chain is built from TRBV27 and TRBJ1-2; weak D call: TRBD1 (6 bases). Sequenced material: peripheral blood mononuclear cells, taken before any cancer treatment. The CDR3 DNA reads TGTGCCAGCAGTTCCGGGGACACCCCGAACTATGGCTACACCTTC. This gives the protein CASSSGDTPNYGYTF.